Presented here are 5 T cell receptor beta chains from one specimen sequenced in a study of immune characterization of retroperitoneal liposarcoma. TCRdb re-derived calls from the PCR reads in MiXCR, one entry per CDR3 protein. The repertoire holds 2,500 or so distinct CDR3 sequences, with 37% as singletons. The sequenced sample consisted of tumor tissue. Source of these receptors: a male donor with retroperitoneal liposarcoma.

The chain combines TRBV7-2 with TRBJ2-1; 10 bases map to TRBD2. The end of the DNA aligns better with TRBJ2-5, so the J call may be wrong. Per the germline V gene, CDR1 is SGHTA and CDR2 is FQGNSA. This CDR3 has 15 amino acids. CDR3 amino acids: CASSLGSGRAGTQYF. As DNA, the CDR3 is TGTGCCAGCAGCTTAGGGAGCGGGAGGGCCGGGACCCAGTACTTC.

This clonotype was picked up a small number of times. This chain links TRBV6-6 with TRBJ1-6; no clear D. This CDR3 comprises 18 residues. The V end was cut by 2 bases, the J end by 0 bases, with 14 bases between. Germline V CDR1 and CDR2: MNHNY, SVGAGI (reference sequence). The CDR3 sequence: CASSYVGALGSYNSPLHF. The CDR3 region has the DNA TGTGCCAGCAGTTACGTAGGCGCCTTGGGCTCCTATAATTCACCCCTCCACTTT.

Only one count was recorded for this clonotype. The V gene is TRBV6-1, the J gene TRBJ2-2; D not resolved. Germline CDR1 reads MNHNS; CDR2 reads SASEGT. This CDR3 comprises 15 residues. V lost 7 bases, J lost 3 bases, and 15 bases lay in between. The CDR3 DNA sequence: TGTGCCAGCATTAATACCGGCCGCGACACCGGGGAGCTGTTTTTT. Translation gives CASINTGRDTGELFF.

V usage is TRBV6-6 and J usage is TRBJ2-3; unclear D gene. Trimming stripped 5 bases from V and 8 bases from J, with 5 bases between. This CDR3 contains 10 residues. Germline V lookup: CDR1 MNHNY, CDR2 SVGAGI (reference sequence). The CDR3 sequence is CASSLGTQYF. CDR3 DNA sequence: TGTGCCAGCAGTCTGGGTACGCAGTATTTT.

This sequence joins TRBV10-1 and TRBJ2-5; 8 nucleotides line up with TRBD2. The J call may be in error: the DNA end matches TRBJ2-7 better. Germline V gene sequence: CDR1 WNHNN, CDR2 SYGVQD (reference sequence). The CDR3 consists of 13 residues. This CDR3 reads CASSPSGSGEQYF. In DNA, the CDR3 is TGCGCCAGCAGTCCGAGCGGGAGCGGCGAGCAGTACTTC.